This T cell receptor beta chain stems from a study of blood T cell repertoires in COVID-19. Trimming took 2 bases from V and 6 from J; bases not matched to a gene: 11. Germline-derived CDR1 and CDR2 are LGHDT and YNNKEL (reference sequence). The CDR3 is made up of 17 amino acids. The table came from immunoSEQ multiplex PCR; TCRdb's copy has only in-frame clones and leaves some out. This sample has roughly 160,000 clones, with about four fifths found just once. Specimen: peripheral blood. The TCR comes from a man aged 70-80 years with active or convalescent COVID-19. V usage is TRBV3-1 (or the pseudogene TRBV3-2) and J usage is TRBJ1-5, with TRBD1 identical over 9 bases. CDR3 nucleotides: TGTGCCAGCAGCCAAAACAGGGGGCAAGGGAGTGGTCAGCCCCAGCATTTT. Translation: CASSQNRGQGSGQPQHF.